Here is one TCR beta chain with its context. The CDR3 length is 15 residues. Germline lookup yields CDR1 MNHEY and CDR2 SVGAGI. V lost 0 bases to trimming and J lost 7 bases, with 13 bases between them. The library targeted TCRbeta and was prepared with unique molecular identifiers. TCRdb re-called the PCR reads through MiXCR, storing one row per CDR3 protein. The sample contains over 550,000 distinct CDR3 sequences, 10% to 13% of which appear only once. The data originate from a study of T-cell reconstitution after alpha-beta-depleted transplantation in children. Sequenced here: PBMCs from the stem cell graft donor, sampled from the stem cell graft. This chain joins TRBV6-5 and TRBJ2-1; D ambiguous. The clonotype comes from a human donor who donated a stem cell graft to a child with acute myeloid leukemia. The CDR3 DNA follows: TGTGCCAGCAGTTACTCGATGGTGTATGGGAATGAGCAGTTCTTC. It translates to CASSYSMVYGNEQFF.